The TCR beta chain described here comes from a study of blood T cell repertoires in COVID-19. Measured with immunoSEQ multiplex PCR; TCRdb has only the in-frame clones, and not every one. The table has over 200,000 clones, roughly nine tenths seen once. A few counts support this clone. CDR3 size: 13 residues. Between the trimmed V and J ends, which lost 4 bases and 7 bases, there was a span of 12 bases. Germline loops: CDR1 SGHRS, CDR2 YFSETQ. The chain uses TRBV5-1 and TRBJ1-5; D gene ambiguous. Material for sequencing was peripheral blood. This TCR derives from a man between 40 and 49 years old who had recovered from COVID-19. In DNA form, the CDR3 reads TGCGCCAGCAGCATAGAGGGTAGCCAGCCCCAGCATTTT. Amino acids: CASSIEGSQPQHF.